The rows below give T cell receptor beta chains drawn from one sample of a study of T cells in Graves' hyperthyroidism and ophthalmopathy. Using its own MiXCR run on the multiplex PCR reads, TCRdb lists one record per CDR3 protein. There are hundreds of thousands of distinct CDR3 sequences in the sample; 20% occur only once, and around 50% lies in the top ten. Source material: blood. The source of these receptors is a man in his forties or fifties with Graves' ophthalmopathy. Both conserved end residues are part of each CDR3. A D gene is named only where the DNA matches it firmly. Clone size is given for some rows only: seen once, a few or many times, or a class if the clone is expanded.

J gene | D gene | clone size | V gene | CDR3 protein | CDR3 DNA
TRBJ2-1 | TRBD2 | many | TRBV2 | CASSALRSGSSYNEQFF | TGTGCCAGCAGTGCCCTAAGAAGCGGGAGCTCCTACAATGAGCAGTTCTTC
TRBJ1-1 | - | - | TRBV6-9 | CASRSTGKTEAFF | TGTGCCAGCCGTTCCACGGGCAAAACTGAAGCTTTCTTT
TRBJ2-7 | TRBD1 | many | TRBV7-9 | CASRPGQGAYEQYF | TGTGCCAGCAGACCGGGACAGGGGGCTTACGAGCAGTACTTC
TRBJ2-1 | - | few | TRBV6-5 | CASSYVGRGLNEQFF | TGTGCCAGCAGTTACGTGGGGCGTGGTTTAAATGAGCAGTTCTTC
TRBJ1-2 | TRBD1 | many | TRBV2 | CASSTPGQGNYGYTF | TGTGCCAGCAGTACCCCGGGACAGGGCAACTATGGCTACACCTTC
TRBJ2-7 | - | few | TRBV7-6 | CASSLESGRFSEEQYF | TGTGCCAGCAGCTTAGAATCCGGCCGGTTTTCCGAAGAGCAGTACTTC
TRBJ2-7 | TRBD1 | - | TRBV12-3/TRBV12-4 | CASRLGQGTSYEQYF | TGTGCCAGCAGACTCGGACAGGGGACCTCCTACGAGCAGTACTTC
TRBJ1-2 | - | - | TRBV13 | CASSLSQDGYTF | TGTGCCAGCAGCTTAAGTCAGGATGGCTACACCTTC
TRBJ2-2 | TRBD2 | few | TRBV20-1 | CSARPSGATNTGELFF | TGCAGTGCTAGACCTAGCGGGGCTACGAACACCGGGGAGCTGTTTTTT
TRBJ1-4 | - | few | TRBV2 | CASSGRGGRNEKLFF | TGTGCCAGCAGCGGTAGGGGGGGGCGAAATGAAAAACTGTTTTTT
TRBJ2-7 | TRBD2 | - | TRBV19 | CASSIGGGSYEQYF | TGTGCCAGTAGTATAGGTGGCGGGAGCTACGAGCAGTACTTC
TRBJ1-5 | - | - | TRBV12-5 | CASDRSPSNQPQHF | TGTGCTAGTGACCGCAGCCCTAGCAATCAGCCCCAGCATTTT